The entry below gives a single T cell receptor (beta chain) sequence along with its context. What it recognizes is unknown. This entry comes from a study of brain metastases from non-small cell lung cancer. The protocol was immunoSEQ multiplex PCR, while the TCRdb copy is restricted to in-frame clones and leaves out a portion. The table has around 1,800 clones, over 90% seen once. CDR3 length: 13 residues. Looked up from germline, CDR1 is SGHTA and CDR2 is FQGTGA. Trimming shortened V by 0 bases and J by 10 bases, and 11 bases separated the two germline ends. The study's findings and limits: Brain metastases shared most TCR repertoire with primaries, with sparse T cells.

The source of this sequence is a donor at least 40 years old with non-small cell lung cancer. Sample: tissue from a brain metastasis. The chain links TRBV7-3 to TRBJ2-3; no definite D call. CDR3 sequence: CASSLTLGAAQYF. CDR3 sequence (DNA): TGTGCCAGCAGCTTAACCCTAGGTGCGGCGCAGTATTTT.